A single sample gave rise to the 16 T cell receptor beta chains below, sequenced in a study of blood T cell repertoires in COVID-19. Method: immunoSEQ multiplex PCR; TCRdb's copy keeps in-frame clones and lacks some. The sample contains 150,000 to 180,000 clones, about 88% of which appear only once. The sample taken for sequencing was peripheral blood. These receptors were collected from a woman aged 55 to 70 with COVID-19, enrolled during active disease.

The chain is built from TRBV6-5 and TRBJ2-1, with D maybe TRBD1 (5 bases). Deletions cut 6 bases from V and 9 bases from J, with 15 bases between. The CDR3 totals 13 residues. Germline-derived CDR1 and CDR2 are MNHEY and SVGAGI. The CDR3 region is CASRAPQGSEQFF. CDR3 in DNA: TGTGCCAGCAGGGCCCCCCAGGGAAGTGAGCAGTTCTTC.

The V gene is TRBV18, the J gene TRBJ2-7, with D possibly being TRBD2 (6 bases). Germline values: CDR1 KGHSH, CDR2 LQKENI. The CDR3 sequence is 15 residues long. Trimming pared 0 bases from V and 0 bases from J, leaving 9 bases between. CDR3 region: CASSPPIADSYEQYF. The CDR3 DNA follows: TGTGCCAGCTCACCACCCATAGCGGACTCCTACGAGCAGTACTTC.

The rearrangement joins TRBV10-3 to TRBJ2-3; D uncertain. V gave up 6 bases and J gave up 0 bases, with 7 bases separating them. This CDR3 has 13 residues. CDR1 is ENHRY, CDR2 SYGVKD, per germline. The CDR3 DNA reads TGTGCCATCAGCCCCCAGAGCACAGATACGCAGTATTTT. It codes for CAISPQSTDTQYF.

The rearrangement joins TRBV6-5 to TRBJ2-7; no definite D call. CDR1 and CDR2 from the germline V gene are MNHEY and SVGAGI. V was shortened by 7 bases and J by 0 bases, with 10 bases between the two germline ends. The CDR3 contains 13 residues. The CDR3 nucleotides read TGTGCCAGCAACGGTTACAGCTCCTACGAGCAGTACGTC. As protein: CASNGYSSYEQYV.

The chain uses TRBV27 and TRBJ1-5, with 7 bases that match TRBD1. The CDR3 is 14 residues long. V lost 2 bases to trimming and J lost 6 bases; unmatched junction nucleotides: 4. Germline-derived CDR1 and CDR2 are MNHEY and SMNVEV (reference sequence). Here the CDR3 reads CASSLVGGLQPQHF. The CDR3 DNA follows: TGTGCCAGCAGTTTAGTAGGGGGCCTTCAGCCCCAGCATTTT.

The CDR3 region has the DNA TGCGCCAGCAGCGGCAGGGTTTCGGACACCGGGGAGCTGTTTTTT. This sequence encodes CASSGRVSDTGELFF. This chain joins TRBV5-1 and TRBJ2-2, with D perhaps TRBD1 (5 bases). Germline-derived CDR1 and CDR2 are SGHRS and YFSETQ. This CDR3 contains 15 residues. Between the trimmed V and J ends, which lost 4 bases and 3 bases, there was a span of 13 bases.

The V and J genes are TRBV7-9 and TRBJ2-3; perhaps TRBD2 as D (6 bases). The CDR3 has 14 residues. Germline V CDR1 and CDR2: SEHNR, FQNEAQ (reference sequence). The V and J ends lost 5 bases and 6 bases respectively, with 15 bases between them. The CDR3 DNA reads TGTGCCAGCAGCCGCGGGGAACTGGGGGATACGCAGTATTTT. Amino acid sequence: CASSRGELGDTQYF.

The V gene is TRBV5-1, the J gene TRBJ2-2, with a weak D call TRBD1 (5 bases). The CDR3 spans 14 residues. Trimming took 0 bases from V and 6 from J, leaving 9 bases between them. The V gene's germline CDR1 is SGHRS and CDR2 YFSETQ. For the CDR3, the DNA is TGCGCCAGCAGCTTGGGGCCCAGGGCCGGGGAGCTGTTTTTT. Translated: CASSLGPRAGELFF.

V gene TRBV10-3 combines with J gene TRBJ1-2, with 7 bases identical to TRBD1. V shed 4 bases and J 2 bases; nucleotides not matched to a gene: 13. This CDR3 region has 17 residues. Germline V gene data show CDR1 as ENHRY and CDR2 as SYGVKD. The CDR3 is CAISGSGQALGNYGYTF. The DNA for the CDR3 is TGTGCCATCAGTGGATCAGGACAGGCCCTGGGGAACTATGGCTACACCTTC.

This sequence joins TRBV19 and TRBJ2-7; D perhaps matches TRBD2 (5 bases). The CDR3 is 13 residues long. The V end was cut by 4 bases, the J end by 5 bases, with 12 bases between. Germline V lookup: CDR1 LNHDA, CDR2 SQIVND (reference sequence). This CDR3 is CASSNSGLNEQYF. The CDR3 region has the DNA TGTGCCAGTAGTAACAGCGGTCTGAACGAGCAGTACTTC.

This clone has only a few counts. The chain combines TRBV24-1 with TRBJ1-6; TRBD1 matches 7 bases. The CDR3 has 14 amino acids. CDR1 and CDR2 (germline): KGHDR, SFDVKD. J was trimmed by 7 bases and V by 5 bases; bases with no gene match: 4. CDR3 sequence (DNA): TGTGCCACCAGTGCGGGACAGAACAATTCACCCCTCCACTTT. Residues: CATSAGQNNSPLHF.

V gene TRBV27 combines with J gene TRBJ2-3, with 9 bases identical to TRBD1. This CDR3 comprises 16 residues. The V and J ends lost 0 bases and 5 bases, in that order; junction bases with no gene match: 6. Germline lookup yields CDR1 MNHEY and CDR2 SMNVEV (reference sequence). The CDR3 nucleotides are TGTGCCAGCAGTTTATCGTCGGGACAGGGAAGAGATACGCAGTATTTT. Its protein product is CASSLSSGQGRDTQYF.

J is TRBJ2-2 and V is TRBV7-9; 10 bases line up with TRBD2. This CDR3 comprises 17 residues. V gave up 5 bases and J gave up 0 bases; unmatched junction bases: 6. CDR1 is SEHNR, CDR2 FQNEAQ, per germline (reference sequence). CDR3 amino acids: CASSRPGLAPNTGELFF. Here the CDR3 DNA reads TGTGCCAGCAGCCGCCCGGGACTAGCGCCGAACACCGGGGAGCTGTTTTTT. The entire variable domain, with the rest obtained from reference TRBV7-9 and TRBJ2-2, is as follows: DTGVSQNPRHKITKRGQNVTFRCDPISEHNRLYWYRQTLGQGPEFLTYFQNEAQLEKSRLLSDRFSAERPKGSFSTLEIQRTEQGDSAMYLCASSRPGLAPNTGELFFGEGSRLTVL.

The chain has TRBV19 and TRBJ2-6; TRBD2 is a possible D gene (5 bases). Per germline, CDR1 LNHDA and CDR2 SQIVND (reference sequence). The CDR3 runs 15 residues. With 5 bases removed from V and 4 bases from J, the gap between germline ends came to 12 bases. The DNA of the CDR3 is TGTGCCAGTAGTCTCACCTCGGGGGGGGCCAACGTCCTGACTTTC. It encodes CASSLTSGGANVLTF.

Comment on this clone: The junction differs from germline at one of its ends, possibly a read error. CDR3 bases: TGTGCCAGTAGTATGGGGACAGTATGGGACTTC. It yields the protein CASSMGTVWDF. V is TRBV19 and J is TRBJ2-7; 7 nucleotides line up with TRBD1. In germline, CDR1 is LNHDA, CDR2 SQIVND (reference sequence). The CDR3 totals 11 residues. The full variable domain, completed using reference TRBV19 and TRBJ2-7, is DGGITQSPKYLFRKEGQNVTLSCEQNLNHDAMYWYRQDPGQGLRLIYYSQIVNDFQKGDIAEGYSVSREKKESFPLTVTSAQKNPTAFYLCASSMGTVWDFGPGTRLTVT.

The rearrangement joins TRBV18 to TRBJ1-2, with D possibly matching TRBD1 (6 bases). CDR3 length: 17 amino acids. V dropped 3 bases and J dropped 4 bases, with 21 bases sitting between them. Germline lookup yields CDR1 KGHSH and CDR2 LQKENI. CDR3: CASSPLPRSGDSYGYTF. The CDR3 coding sequence is TGTGCCAGCTCACCTCTACCAAGGTCAGGGGATAGCTATGGCTACACCTTC. The full variable domain, rest sourced from reference TRBV18 and TRBJ1-2, is NAGVMQNPRHLVRRRGQEARLRCSPMKGHSHVYWYRQLPEEGLKFMVYLQKENIIDESGMPKERFSAEFPKEGPSILRIQQVVRGDSAAYFCASSPLPRSGDSYGYTFGSGTRLTVV.